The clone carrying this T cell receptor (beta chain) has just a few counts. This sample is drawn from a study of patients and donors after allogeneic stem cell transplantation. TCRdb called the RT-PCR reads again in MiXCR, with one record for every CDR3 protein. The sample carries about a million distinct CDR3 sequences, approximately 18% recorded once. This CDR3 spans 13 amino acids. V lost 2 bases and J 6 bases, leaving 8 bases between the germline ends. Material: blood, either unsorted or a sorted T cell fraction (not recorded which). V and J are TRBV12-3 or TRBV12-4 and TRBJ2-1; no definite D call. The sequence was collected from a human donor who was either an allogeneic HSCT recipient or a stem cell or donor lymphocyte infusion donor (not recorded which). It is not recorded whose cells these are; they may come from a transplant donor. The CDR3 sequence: CASSLPAFNEQFF. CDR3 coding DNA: TGTGCCAGCAGTTTACCTGCTTTCAATGAGCAGTTCTTC.